These 21 T cell receptor beta chains were all obtained from the same sample, sequenced in a study of blood T cells in healthy people across ages. It was with a sample-barcoded 5' primer and a J-beta primer mix that a second PCR of roughly 7 to 11 cycles was run. TCRdb independently ran MiXCR on the 5' RACE reads; one entry per CDR3 protein. The sample has hundreds of thousands of distinct CDR3 sequences; roughly 26% are singletons. The specimen was blood. The receptors here all came from a woman older than 75 in good health.

The CDR3 sequence is CASRPLGVTNEKLFF. CDR3 nucleotides: TGTGCCAGCAGACCCCTAGGTGTAACTAATGAAAAACTGTTTTTT. The chain links TRBV27 to TRBJ1-4; D unresolved. CDR1 and CDR2 (germline): MNHEY, SMNVEV (reference sequence). With 6 bases removed from V and 1 base from J, the gap between germline ends came to 12 bases. The CDR3 runs 15 residues.

Many counts were recorded for this clonotype. The V gene is TRBV27, the J gene TRBJ1-6; D is unclear. The germline V and J ends were trimmed by 6 bases and 7 bases, with 16 bases remaining between them. Germline CDR1 MNHEY, CDR2 SMNVEV (reference sequence). There are 15 residues in the CDR3. CDR3 residues: CASSPLGFSNSPLHF. Here the CDR3 DNA reads TGTGCCAGCAGCCCCCTAGGGTTTTCAAATTCACCCCTCCACTTT.

This clonotype was counted at least ten times. This chain uses TRBV7-6 with TRBJ2-5; no reliable D call. Deletions cut 1 base from V and 11 bases from J, with 26 bases between. The CDR3 sequence is 17 residues long. Germline V gene data show CDR1 as SGHVS and CDR2 as FNYEAQ. CDR3 loop: CASSLEQEGDRPREQYF. As DNA, the CDR3 is TGTGCCAGCAGCTTAGAGCAGGAAGGAGACCGACCTCGTGAGCAGTACTTC. The full variable domain, in which reference TRBV7-6 and TRBJ2-5 provide the parts outside the CDR3, is GAGVSQSPRYKVTKRGQDVALRCDPISGHVSLYWYRQALGQGPEFLTYFNYEAQQDKSGLPNDRFSAERPEGSISTLTIQRTEQRDSAMYRCASSLEQEGDRPREQYFGPGTRLLVL.

This clonotype has a single count. The chain recombines TRBV28 with TRBJ2-3, with 9 bases aligning to TRBD1. V lost 5 bases to trimming and J lost 4 bases; unmatched junction nucleotides: 13. Germline CDR1 MDHEN, CDR2 SYDVKM. The CDR3 loop spans 17 amino acids. CDR3 loop: CASSPSRDRVNADTQYF. For the CDR3, the DNA is TGTGCCAGCAGTCCTAGCCGGGACAGGGTGAACGCAGATACGCAGTATTTT.

This chain links TRBV20-1 with TRBJ2-6; D perhaps matches TRBD1 (6 bases). The V end was cut by 1 base, the J end by 0 bases, with 13 bases between. The germline V gene has CDR1 DFQATT and CDR2 SNEGSKA (reference sequence). The CDR3 loop spans 17 amino acids. The DNA for the CDR3 is TGCAGTGCTAGAGTCACAAGGGGGAACTCTGGGGCCAACGTCCTGACTTTC. Its translation: CSARVTRGNSGANVLTF.

V usage is TRBV7-9 and J usage is TRBJ1-2; tentative D call: TRBD1 (5 bases). V was shortened by 6 bases and J by 5 bases, with 22 bases between the two germline ends. Germline V gene data show CDR1 as SEHNR and CDR2 as FQNEAQ (reference sequence). The CDR3 contains 16 residues. The CDR3, as DNA: TGTGCCAGCAGTCACGATGGAGGACACAAGTTATATGGCTACACCTTC. Translation gives CASSHDGGHKLYGYTF.

This clonotype has more than one count but fewer than ten. This chain uses TRBV27 with TRBJ1-6; a possible D gene is TRBD1 (6 bases). Germline CDR1 is MNHEY and CDR2 is SMNVEV (reference sequence). This CDR3 has 15 amino acids. Trimming removed 6 bases at V and 7 bases at J, with 16 bases between. Written as DNA, the CDR3 is TGTGCCAGCAGACCTACAGGGTTTTTAAATTCACCCCTCCACTTT. Protein sequence: CASRPTGFLNSPLHF.

This clonotype came up many times. J is TRBJ1-2 and V is TRBV10-3; 7 bases align to TRBD1. The CDR3 extends over 15 amino acids. The germline CDR1 and CDR2 sequences are ENHRY and SYGVKD. V lost 10 bases, J lost 8 bases, and 19 bases stayed unmatched. CDR3 sequence: CASQGVEQGQGGYTF. DNA for the CDR3: TGTGCCAGCCAAGGGGTGGAACAGGGGCAAGGAGGCTACACCTTC.

This clonotype was detected a few times. The chain carries TRBV18 and TRBJ2-5; 8 bases align to TRBD1. V lost 3 bases and J lost 4; bases outside the gene matches: 13. Germline V gene sequence: CDR1 KGHSH, CDR2 LQKENI. The CDR3 covers 17 residues. The CDR3 loop reads CASSPPGRTGFGETQYF. DNA for the CDR3: TGTGCCAGCTCACCCCCCGGCCGGACAGGGTTCGGAGAGACCCAGTACTTC.

This clonotype has only a few counts. The chain is built from TRBV27 and TRBJ1-5; TRBD1 might be the D (6 bases). The CDR3 loop spans 15 amino acids. The germline gives CDR1 MNHEY, CDR2 SMNVEV (reference sequence). Trimming removed 4 bases from V and 0 bases from J, with 10 bases in between. The CDR3 bases are TGTGCCAGCAGTTCCATCAGGGGTAGCAATCAGCCCCAGCATTTT. The encoded protein is CASSSIRGSNQPQHF.

This clonotype was observed many times. J is TRBJ2-3 and V is TRBV7-2; 9 bases fit TRBD1. The germline V gene encodes CDR1 SGHTA and CDR2 FQGNSA. The CDR3 spans 15 residues. Trimming removed 5 bases from V and 3 bases from J; junction bases left unmatched: 6. CDR3 sequence reads: CASSLDRGWTDTQYF. DNA of the CDR3: TGTGCCAGCAGCCTCGACAGGGGGTGGACAGATACGCAGTATTTT. Full variable domain (rest looked up from reference TRBV7-2 and TRBJ2-3): GAGVSQSPSNKVTEKGKDVELRCDPISGHTALYWYRQSLGQGLEFLIYFQGNSAPDKSGLPSDRFSAERTGGSVSTLTIQRTQQEDSAVYLCASSLDRGWTDTQYFGPGTRLTVL.

V is TRBV6-5 and J is TRBJ2-1; tentatively, D is TRBD1 or TRBD2 (6 bases each). CDR3 length equals 18 residues. Germline assignment: CDR1 MNHEY and CDR2 SVGAGI. V lost 0 bases to trimming and J lost 2 bases, with 17 bases between them. Here the CDR3 DNA reads TGTGCCAGCAGTTACTCTGGGATGAAGAGGGGGGCCTACAATGAGCAGTTCTTC. It encodes CASSYSGMKRGAYNEQFF.

This clonotype was counted only a few times. The chain combines TRBV4-1 with TRBJ2-3, with D unclear. Germline CDR1 is MGHRA and CDR2 is YSYEKL. Trimming took 0 bases from V and 5 from J, leaving 15 bases between them. The CDR3 loop spans 16 amino acids. The CDR3 is CASSQDGRLGKDTQYF. DNA for the CDR3: TGCGCCAGCAGCCAAGATGGGCGGCTGGGGAAAGATACGCAGTATTTT.

This clonotype was seen ten or more times. The V gene is TRBV18, the J gene TRBJ2-5; no definite D call. The CDR3 is 13 residues long. V was pared by 1 base and J by 2 bases, with 5 bases between. CDR1 is KGHSH, CDR2 LQKENI, per germline. This CDR3 is CASSPLGQETQYF. The CDR3 DNA is TGTGCCAGCTCACCACTGGGGCAAGAGACCCAGTACTTC.

In this sample, this clonotype turned up many times. The chain uses TRBV20-1 and TRBJ1-2; the D gene is possibly TRBD1 (5 bases). V was trimmed by 1 base and J by 2 bases, leaving 17 bases between them. This CDR3 comprises 16 residues. Looked up from germline, CDR1 is DFQATT and CDR2 is SNEGSKA (reference sequence). CDR3 in amino acids: CSARGAMGEENYGYTF. The CDR3 region has the DNA TGCAGTGCTAGAGGGGCTATGGGGGAGGAAAACTATGGCTACACCTTC.

The sample holds many counts of this clonotype. V is TRBV20-1 and J is TRBJ1-2; TRBD1 matches at 8 bases. The CDR3 contains 13 residues. CDR1 and CDR2 (germline): DFQATT, SNEGSKA (reference sequence). Trimming took 5 bases from V and 2 from J; bases not matched to a gene: 4. CDR3 loop: CSAPDRANYGYTF. CDR3 DNA: TGCAGTGCTCCGGACAGGGCCAACTATGGCTACACCTTC.

The V and J genes are TRBV5-1 and TRBJ1-1; 7 bases line up with TRBD1. With 5 bases clipped from V and 6 bases from J, the junction kept 10 bases outside the gene matches. Germline V gives CDR1 SGHRS, CDR2 YFSETQ. The CDR3 has 14 residues. CDR3: CASSQGVRGAEAFF. DNA of the CDR3: TGCGCCAGCAGTCAGGGGGTCCGGGGGGCTGAAGCTTTCTTT.

The chain joins TRBV9 to TRBJ2-1, with D unclear. Germline loops: CDR1 SGDLS, CDR2 YYNGEE. The CDR3 is 15 residues long. V lost 4 bases, J lost 4 bases, and 15 bases lay in between. CDR3 DNA sequence: TGTGCCAGCAGCCCCCATGCCGGACGTTACAATGAGCAGTTCTTC. Its translation is CASSPHAGRYNEQFF.

This clonotype has ten or more counts. This rearrangement joins TRBV14 to TRBJ2-3, with D perhaps TRBD2 (5 bases). Trimming left V 4 bases short and J 1 base short, with 12 bases between. CDR3 size: 15 residues. Looked up from germline, CDR1 is SGHDN and CDR2 is FVKESK. CDR3 bases: TGTGCCAGCAGCCGGCGCCGGGATGGCACAGATACGCAGTATTTT. Its translation: CASSRRRDGTDTQYF. Full variable domain (outside the CDR3, taken from reference TRBV14 and TRBJ2-3): EAGVTQFPSHSVIEKGQTVTLRCDPISGHDNLYWYRRVMGKEIKFLLHFVKESKQDESGMPNNRFLAERTGGTYSTLKVQPAELEDSGVYFCASSRRRDGTDTQYFGPGTRLTVL.

The chain joins TRBV18 to TRBJ2-4; TRBD1 agrees at 10 bases. V lost 3 bases and J lost 2; bases outside the gene matches: 7. The CDR3 spans 17 residues. From germline, CDR1 is KGHSH and CDR2 LQKENI. The CDR3 bases are TGTGCCAGCTCACCCCCTGACAGGGGGCAAACCAAAAACATTCAGTACTTC. This encodes CASSPPDRGQTKNIQYF. Based on the CDR3 plus reference TRBV18 and TRBJ2-4, the full variable domain is NAGVMQNPRHLVRRRGQEARLRCSPMKGHSHVYWYRQLPEEGLKFMVYLQKENIIDESGMPKERFSAEFPKEGPSILRIQQVVRGDSAAYFCASSPPDRGQTKNIQYFGAGTRLSVL.

About this clonotype: A read error may explain this, as a much larger clone is one base away. V is TRBV9 and J is TRBJ2-1, with TRBD1 as a possible D gene (5 bases). Germline CDR1 reads SGDLS; CDR2 reads YYNGEE. This CDR3 is 14 amino acids long. Here the CDR3 DNA reads TGTGCCAGCAACGTAGACGCAGGGTACAATGAGCAGTTCTTC. Protein: CASNVDAGYNEQFF.